This T cell receptor (beta chain) emerged from a study of vaccination effects on CD4 cells after COVID-19 (dated by TCRdb to 2022 to 2024). Background for the entire study: The ViraFEST assay stimulated PBMC with viral peptide pools and then used TCR sequencing to identify antigen-specific CD4+ T cell clonotypes by expansion. Participants received two doses of either the BNT162b2 or the mRNA-1273 mRNA SARS-CoV-2 vaccine. Each well held around 2 million PBMC cultured in IMDM containing around 5% human AB serum, approximately 10 IU/ml IL-2 and gentamicin, along with 8 to 10 ug/ml peptides. The study compared SARS-CoV-2 spike-specific CD4+ TCR repertoires before and after mRNA vaccination in COVID-19 convalescent patients and infection-naive vaccine recipients. The full study included over 8 COVID-19 convalescent patients and several SARS-CoV-2-naive healthy vaccine recipients. Cultures from other donors in the study were sequenced with the Oncomine TCR Beta short-read assay on an Illumina iSeq 100.

Overall results and qualifications from the work: Marked clonal contraction was observed in both infection-induced and vaccine-induced clones at late post-vaccination timepoints, consistent with waning T cell responses. Among healthy vaccine recipients, nearly all vaccine-induced clones were SARS-CoV-2 mono-reactive, and only 1 of 255 was cross-reactive with common cold coronaviruses. Only a small number of convalescent patients were included, and no early post-infection timepoints were available, which limited the study.

The library was built by means of the immunoSEQ multiplex PCR assay. DNA from the CD4+ T cells that had been cultured and isolated underwent TCR beta CDR3 sequencing. Per the original workflow: The analysis removed non-productive TCR sequences, trimmed reads to the CDR3 region, and retained only CDR3s that were 7 or more amino acids long. Antigen-specific clonotypes were identified using the MANAFEST web app by comparison of expansion in peptide wells against reference cultures. Positive clones required FDR<0.05 expansion versus reference and all other wells, odds ratio above 5, and frequency above 0.1% in two replicate wells. Cross-reactive clonotypes were defined as significantly expanded in SARS-CoV-2 spike wells and in at least one common cold coronavirus spike condition. Levenshtein distance calculated with the stringdist R package was used to assess CDR3 similarity, and unrooted trees were constructed with ape in R 3.6.1. In TCRdb, the immuneACCESS table is reduced to in-frame sequences with V and J assigned. These tables do not hold every clone; where another copy was compared, an unresolved V gene accounts for under half, and the others remain unexplained. V, J and clone size derive from that table, while D and trimming were established from the DNA sequence. The sample table lists 20,000 to 25,000 clones, 65% to 80% of them with a count of one. The top ten constitute approximately 9.9% of the sample.

This clone has only a few counts. Its specific antigen is unknown. No base quality values were provided; no much bigger clone lies one nucleotide off. V has 3 bases trimmed and J has 5 bases trimmed; junction bases matching no gene number 12. From cysteine to phenylalanine, the CDR3 is 18 amino acids long. Only CDR3 DNA remains: 54 bases, in frame from the first base. From a lookup of the germline V gene, CDR1 and CDR2 are MGHRA and YSYEKL. After 10 days of culture, CD4+ T cells were isolated with the EasySep CD4+ T cell isolation kit. The absence of prior SARS-CoV-2 infection in healthy vaccine recipients was confirmed by negative nucleocapsid antibodies before and after vaccination. Half of the culture medium was replaced with fresh IL-2-containing medium on days 3 and 7. Each peptide stimulation condition was cultured in triplicate wells unless otherwise noted. Using Ficoll-Paque Plus gradient centrifugation, PBMC were separated from whole blood and then either used fresh or cryopreserved at -140C. The QIAamp micro DNA kit was used to extract genomic DNA from the cultured CD4+ T cells.

The TCR comes from a human donor who received a COVID-19 vaccine. The sequence is built from TRBV4-1 and TRBJ2-7, and TRBD2 matches 14 of the central bases. Sequenced here: CD4+ T cells from PBMCs cultured without peptide, sampled before COVID-19 vaccination. The CDR3 protein sequence reads: CASSQGGLAGDGRHEQYF. The DNA sequence is given as TGCGCCAGCAGCCAGGGGGGACTAGCGGGAGATGGGCGGCACGAGCAGTACTTC.